This T cell receptor (beta chain) was sequenced in a study of blood T cell repertoires in COVID-19 (dated by TCRdb to 2020 to 2021). For the study in its entirety: Samples covering the acute and convalescent phases of COVID-19 were provided by collaborators in the United States, Italy and Spain. Nearly every sample came with metadata listing a de-identified subject ID, COVID-19 status, age in years and sex. The material from the prospective study consisted of cDNA or gDNA derived from T cells, B-cell-depleted T cells, or PBMCs. Samples came from the ongoing ImmuneRACE study (first 160 participants) plus 1,254 subjects from 6 global collaborators. HLA class I and class II types, where available, came from metadata supplied by the sample provider rather than from assay-based typing. Deeply sampled blood TCRbeta repertoires from subjects exposed to, actively infected with, or recovered from COVID-19 were included in the dataset. The repertoires were released in a freely available public database meant as a resource for research on the immune response to SARS-CoV-2. Points the paper makes about the study in general: The amount of clinical and demographic metadata varied by source and participant and was provided uncurated.

CDR1 MGHRA and CDR2 YSYEKL were looked up in the germline V gene. From V the trimming removes 1 base and from J it removes 5 bases, while the gene matches leave 9 bases of the junction unaccounted for. Reading from cysteine to phenylalanine, the CDR3 counts 16 amino acids. Just the 48-base CDR3 DNA is kept, in frame starting at base 1. TCRbeta CDR3 regions were amplified from genomic DNA by means of the immunoSEQ Assay, a bias-controlled multiplex PCR. The paper's data handling went like this. Within the assay, amplification of reference gene primers was used to estimate how many nucleated cells each sample contained. To quantify the absolute abundance of each unique TCRbeta CDR3 rearrangement, sequence reads were collapsed and filtered. For each sample, productive Simpson clonality was calculated as the square root of Simpson's diversity index across productive rearrangements. TCRdb obtained this table from immuneACCESS and retained in-frame rearrangements with V and J assigned. These tables miss some clones; where compared with another copy, unresolved V genes account for less than half of the shortfall, and the remainder is unexplained. The V and J calls and clone size come from that table; D and trimming were worked out from the DNA. A total of 70,000 to 90,000 clones appear in this sample, around 81% of them only once. The ten largest clones add up to less than 20% of the sample.

As regards this clone: What this receptor recognizes is not known. No quality values exist for individual bases; no much larger clone is one base distant.

Collaborating institutions collected whole blood in K2EDTA tubes following their own protocols. Collaborator samples were shipped for TCRbeta analysis as frozen whole blood, isolated PBMCs, or DNA extracted from either sample type. The V and J genes are TRBV4-1 and TRBJ2-5; TRBD2 lines up with 8 middle nucleotides. The sequence derives from a human donor in a cohort sampled during active COVID-19. The sequenced material came from peripheral blood. The DNA reads TGCGCCAGCAGCCAAGTGTCCGGGGGGGGTTGGGAGACCCAGTACTTC. Translated, this is CASSQVSGGGWETQYF.